Below are 31 T cell receptor beta chains sequenced from a single sample in a study of regulatory T cells in long-lasting Graves disease. Through Arm-PCR of CDR3 regions and iRepertoire HTBI primers, TCR beta libraries were built. MiXCR, run by TCRdb on the multiplex PCR reads, gives a single entry per CDR3 protein. The data contain 680,000 or so distinct CDR3 sequences, around 17% of them seen just once; the ten biggest clones take up around 19%. The time point denotes: newly diagnosed GD, antithyroid drugs for less than 3 months. Researchers made the TCR library from RNA that was extracted from PBMCs. The same sample was also studied in work on T cells in Graves' hyperthyroidism and ophthalmopathy.

The specimen was peripheral blood mononuclear cells (PBMCs), collected at new diagnosis, from a patient treated with antithyroid drugs. The receptors come from a woman aged 30 to 39 with Graves disease.

This clonotype appeared a few times. V is TRBV6-1 and J is TRBJ2-1, with unresolved D. The V gene's germline CDR1 is MNHNS and CDR2 SASEGT. V was cut by 8 bases and J by 6 bases, with 8 bases left in between. The CDR3 extends over 11 amino acids. The CDR3 reads CASGILNEQFF. CDR3 coding DNA: TGTGCCAGCGGGATTCTCAATGAGCAGTTCTTC.

The chain combines TRBV9 with TRBJ1-5; 8 nucleotides match TRBD1. Germline-derived CDR1 and CDR2 are SGDLS and YYNGEE. The CDR3 spans 17 residues. J lost 4 bases, V lost 2 bases, and 11 bases had no gene match. In nucleotides, the CDR3 is TGTGCCAGCAGCGTCTTCGATGGGACAGGACAAAATCAGCCCCAGCATTTT. Translated: CASSVFDGTGQNQPQHF.

This clonotype has more than one count but fewer than ten. The chain uses TRBV7-2 and TRBJ2-1; 8 bases align to TRBD1. With 5 bases clipped from V and 5 bases from J, the junction kept 8 bases outside the gene matches. Germline CDR1 and CDR2: SGHTA and FQGNSA. The CDR3 covers 15 residues. CDR3 in amino acids: CASSPRTGLNNEQFF. The DNA of the CDR3 is TGTGCCAGCAGCCCACGGACAGGGTTGAACAATGAGCAGTTCTTC. Full variable domain (missing parts from reference TRBV7-2 and TRBJ2-1): GAGVSQSPSNKVTEKGKDVELRCDPISGHTALYWYRQSLGQGLEFLIYFQGNSAPDKSGLPSDRFSAERTGGSVSTLTIQRTQQEDSAVYLCASSPRTGLNNEQFFGPGTRLTVL.

Worth noting for this clonotype: The CDR3 carries no conserved terminal phenylalanine or tryptophan, so it likely arises from a read error. V usage is TRBV7-6 and J usage is TRBJ1-2, with TRBD1 matching 7 bases. The ends lost 6 bases at V and 5 bases at J; junction bases unmatched: 9. This CDR3 is built from 14 residues. CDR1 SGHVS and CDR2 FNYEAQ come from the germline V gene. In DNA form, the CDR3 reads TGTGCCAGCAGTTTAAATGACAGGGTTTATGGCTACACCCTC. Residues: CASSLNDRVYGYTL.

This chain connects TRBV5-1 to TRBJ1-4; D is possibly TRBD1 (5 bases). The CDR3 consists of 14 residues. The V end was cut by 0 bases, the J end by 5 bases, with 8 bases between. Germline CDR1 SGHRS, CDR2 YFSETQ. The CDR3 sequence: CASSLAGPNEKLFF. The CDR3 DNA reads as TGCGCCAGCAGCTTGGCAGGGCCCAATGAAAAACTGTTTTTT.

This clonotype has at least ten counts. The rearrangement links TRBV6-4 to TRBJ2-7, with D tentatively TRBD2 (6 bases). The CDR3 sequence is 17 residues long. Trimming took off 7 bases at V and 7 bases at J, with 29 bases between the two ends. Germline V CDR1 and CDR2: MRHNA, SNTAGT. The CDR3 sequence is CASIMDGGAEGKSEQYF. CDR3 sequence (DNA): TGTGCCAGCATAATGGACGGAGGCGCGGAGGGAAAGAGTGAGCAGTACTTC.

The chain carries TRBV6-1 and TRBJ2-1; D gene unclear. CDR1 and CDR2 from the germline V gene are MNHNS and SASEGT. The CDR3 has 14 amino acids. V gave up 6 bases and J gave up 3 bases, with 12 bases separating them. The CDR3 bases are TGTGCCAGCAGCATTTCTTCTGGCTACAATGAGCAGTTCTTC. Protein sequence: CASSISSGYNEQFF.

This clonotype was found many times. This sequence joins TRBV28 and TRBJ2-1; TRBD1 matches 9 bases. V lost 7 bases, J lost 7 bases, and 11 bases stayed unmatched. The length of the CDR3 is 15 residues. Germline V lookup: CDR1 MDHEN, CDR2 SYDVKM. The CDR3 protein is CASTFSDRGSNEQFF. The CDR3 DNA sequence: TGTGCCAGCACCTTCTCGGACAGGGGCTCAAATGAGCAGTTCTTC.

The rearrangement uses TRBV7-9 and TRBJ2-7, with a possible D match to TRBD2 (5 bases). V was pared by 5 bases and J by 7 bases, with 18 bases between. CDR3 length: 14 residues. The germline V gene has CDR1 SEHNR and CDR2 FQNEAQ (reference sequence). Here the CDR3 DNA reads TGTGCCAGCAGCATGACATCTAACACGGGAGAGCAGTACTTC. This translates into CASSMTSNTGEQYF.

This clonotype was observed a few times. The gene calls are TRBV7-2 and TRBJ2-1; TRBD2 matches at 8 bases. The germline V gene has CDR1 SGHTA and CDR2 FQGNSA. Trimming took 4 bases from V and 1 from J; bases not matched to a gene: 3. The CDR3 totals 15 residues. The CDR3 DNA reads TGTGCCAGCAGCTCGGGACTAGGTTCCTACAATGAGCAGTTCTTC. Translation gives CASSSGLGSYNEQFF.

In its sample, this clonotype was seen a few times. The rearrangement links TRBV6-1 to TRBJ2-7; 9 bases are shared with TRBD1. V shed 11 bases, J shed 4 bases, and the junction held 12 bases outside the gene matches. CDR1 and CDR2 (germline): MNHNS, SASEGT. The CDR3 runs to 14 residues. The CDR3 sequence: CAVSQGTGLYEQYF. For the CDR3, the DNA is TGTGCCGTCAGTCAAGGGACAGGGTTATACGAGCAGTACTTC.

Many counts were recorded for this clonotype. The chain joins TRBV20-1 to TRBJ2-5; D gene ambiguous. Per germline, CDR1 DFQATT and CDR2 SNEGSKA (reference sequence). V lost 4 bases and J lost 2, with 5 bases in between. This CDR3 has 11 residues. CDR3 in DNA: TGCAGTGCTACCGCTCAAGAGACCCAGTACTTC. Encoded protein: CSATAQETQYF.

In its sample, this clonotype was seen many times. This sequence joins TRBV7-2 and TRBJ2-3; 8 positions agree with TRBD2. The germline CDR1 and CDR2 sequences are SGHTA and FQGNSA. V was clipped by 6 bases and J by 2 bases; unmatched bases: 10. This CDR3 is built from 16 residues. CDR3 in DNA: TGTGCCAGCAGATCCGCTACTAGCGGCCCCACAGATACGCAGTATTTT. This gives the protein CASRSATSGPTDTQYF. Complete variable domain (other parts from reference TRBV7-2 and TRBJ2-3): GAGVSQSPSNKVTEKGKDVELRCDPISGHTALYWYRQSLGQGLEFLIYFQGNSAPDKSGLPSDRFSAERTGGSVSTLTIQRTQQEDSAVYLCASRSATSGPTDTQYFGPGTRLTVL.

The sample holds many counts of this clonotype. This chain joins TRBV12-3 or TRBV12-4 and TRBJ1-2; D is possibly TRBD1 (5 bases). The CDR3 is 14 amino acids. Deletions cut 6 bases from V and 7 bases from J, with 18 bases between. The CDR3 spells CASSRPARGLGYTF. The CDR3 DNA is TGTGCCAGCAGCCGCCCGGCGCGGGGCCTTGGCTACACCTTC.

This clonotype occurred a few times. Here the CDR3 DNA reads TGTGCCAGCAGCGCTCCGGACAGTATAGCCAAAAACATTCAGTACTTC. It specifies CASSAPDSIAKNIQYF. The chain carries TRBV5-4 and TRBJ2-4, with TRBD1 as a possible D gene (6 bases). The V gene's germline CDR1 is SGHNT and CDR2 YYREEE (reference sequence). Trimming took off 4 bases at V and 0 bases at J, with 14 bases between the two ends. The CDR3 has 16 residues.

V usage is TRBV19 and J usage is TRBJ2-5; D is possibly TRBD1 (5 bases). V was pared by 5 bases and J by 5 bases, with 15 bases between. This CDR3 is built from 14 residues. Germline V lookup: CDR1 LNHDA, CDR2 SQIVND (reference sequence). The CDR3 region is CASSGQRGRETQYF. The CDR3 DNA is TGTGCCAGTAGTGGACAAAGGGGCAGGGAGACCCAGTACTTC.

This clonotype was seen ten or more times. The chain joins TRBV7-2 to TRBJ2-3, with TRBD2 matching 10 bases. The germline V gene has CDR1 SGHTA and CDR2 FQGNSA. CDR3 length: 15 amino acids. The junction had 8 bases not matched to a gene; V was cut back by 5 bases and J by 6 bases. The CDR3 DNA reads as TGTGCCAGCAGCCGCCAAGCGGGAGGGTTGGATACGCAGTATTTT. This codes for CASSRQAGGLDTQYF.

This clonotype has a handful of counts. This sequence joins TRBV6-2 or TRBV6-3 and TRBJ2-1; D could derive from TRBD1 or TRBD2 (6 bases each). V was shortened by 3 bases and J by 6 bases, with 15 bases between the two germline ends. CDR3 size: 15 residues. Germline assignment: CDR1 MNHEY and CDR2 SVGEGT. The chain's CDR3 is CASSYSGRGGNEQFF. CDR3 nucleotide sequence: TGTGCCAGCAGTTATAGCGGCAGGGGAGGCAATGAGCAGTTCTTC.

This clonotype was counted many times. V usage is TRBV11-2 and J usage is TRBJ2-1, with D maybe TRBD2 (5 bases). From germline, CDR1 is SGHAT and CDR2 FQNNGV. Trimming stripped 5 bases from V and 9 bases from J, with 17 bases between. The CDR3 has 14 amino acids. CDR3 in amino acids: CASSLTLTRTEQFF. CDR3 sequence (DNA): TGTGCCAGCAGCCTGACCCTAACTAGAACTGAGCAGTTCTTC.

Concerning this clonotype: This may arise from a read error, as a much more abundant clone is one base away. The chain is built from TRBV28 and TRBJ2-1; unclear D gene. CDR3 length: 12 amino acids. Germline V gene sequence: CDR1 MDHEN, CDR2 SYDVKM. Trimming cost V 5 bases and J 8 bases, with 10 bases left between them. The CDR3 loop is CASSPRRDEQFF. CDR3 nucleotides: TGTGCCAGCAGTCCCCGGCGCGATGAGCAGTTCTTC.

There are a few counts of this clonotype. The V and J genes are TRBV19 and TRBJ1-2, with 8 bases fitting TRBD1. The ends lost 5 bases at V and 1 base at J; junction bases unmatched: 9. Germline V gene sequence: CDR1 LNHDA, CDR2 SQIVND (reference sequence). The CDR3 has 16 residues. The CDR3 DNA follows: TGTGCCAGTAGTCCTCGGACAGGGTCGGATAACTATGGCTACACCTTC. Translation: CASSPRTGSDNYGYTF.

In this sample, this clonotype turned up many times. The gene calls are TRBV5-1 and TRBJ1-1; D uncertain. The V and J ends lost 3 bases and 0 bases respectively, with 12 bases between them. This CDR3 comprises 15 residues. In germline, CDR1 is SGHRS, CDR2 YFSETQ. The CDR3 DNA is TGCGCCAGCAGCTCAGCAAGACTCCTGAACACTGAAGCTTTCTTT. The encoded protein is CASSSARLLNTEAFF. Full variable domain (rest looked up from reference TRBV5-1 and TRBJ1-1): KAGVTQTPRYLIKTRGQQVTLSCSPISGHRSVSWYQQTPGQGLQFLFEYFSETQRNKGNFPGRFSGRQFSNSRSEMNVSTLELGDSALYLCASSSARLLNTEAFFGQGTRLTVV.

The chain uses TRBV9 and TRBJ1-2; tentative D call: TRBD1 (5 bases). This CDR3 is built from 15 residues. CDR1 is SGDLS and CDR2 is YYNGEE in the germline V gene. Trimming removed 6 bases from V and 3 bases from J, with 18 bases in between. The CDR3 loop reads CASNADPTDYYGYTF. DNA for the CDR3: TGTGCCAGCAACGCCGACCCGACAGATTACTATGGCTACACCTTC.

The gene calls are TRBV5-1 and TRBJ2-7, with D uncertain. This CDR3 is 15 amino acids long. The ends were cut back, 0 bases at V and 0 bases at J, with 10 bases in the middle. Germline values: CDR1 SGHRS, CDR2 YFSETQ. The CDR3 reads CASSLVGTASYEQYF. The CDR3 DNA follows: TGCGCCAGCAGCTTGGTGGGTACTGCCTCCTACGAGCAGTACTTC.

This clonotype came up many times. The rearrangement joins TRBV7-8 to TRBJ1-5; D ambiguous. The CDR3 spans 17 residues. Germline V gives CDR1 SGHVS, CDR2 FQNEAQ. The germline V and J ends were trimmed by 4 bases and 0 bases, with 16 bases remaining between them. In DNA, the CDR3 is TGTGCCAGCAGCTCGACCTGGTATGGGGTTAGCAATCAGCCCCAGCATTTT. Amino acid sequence: CASSSTWYGVSNQPQHF.

This clonotype has more than one count but fewer than ten. The rearrangement uses TRBV9 and TRBJ2-1; possible D gene TRBD1, 6 bases. The CDR3 is made up of 15 amino acids. Trimming removed 0 bases from V and 9 bases from J, with 16 bases in between. Germline CDR1 and CDR2: SGDLS and YYNGEE. Here the CDR3 DNA reads TGTGCCAGCAGCGTAGAACCGGACAGATTGTCTGAGCAGTTCTTC. Its protein is CASSVEPDRLSEQFF.

In its sample, this clonotype was seen many times. This sequence joins TRBV29-1 and TRBJ2-1; the match to TRBD2 covers 9 bases. Germline assignment: CDR1 SQVTM and CDR2 ANQGSEA. V was clipped by 8 bases and J by 6 bases; unmatched bases: 8. The CDR3 runs to 13 residues. The CDR3 nucleotides are TGCAGCACTGCTAGCGGGACGTCCAATGAGCAGTTCTTC. The encoded protein is CSTASGTSNEQFF.

This clonotype was seen many times. J is TRBJ2-3 and V is TRBV20-1; D gene ambiguous. CDR1 and CDR2 from the germline V gene are DFQATT and SNEGSKA (reference sequence). V lost 5 bases and J lost 6, with 12 bases in between. This CDR3 has 12 amino acids. Here the CDR3 reads CSAGPGGDTQYF. The DNA of the CDR3 is TGCAGTGCTGGCCCAGGTGGGGATACGCAGTATTTT.

The rearrangement uses TRBV7-3 and TRBJ2-1; 8 bases line up with TRBD2. The CDR3 sequence is 16 residues long. The germline gives CDR1 SGHTA, CDR2 FQGTGA. V dropped 0 bases and J dropped 6; count of bases not matched to a gene: 7. CDR3 sequence (DNA): TGTGCCAGCAGCTTAACCGGGGGGGTACTTTCCAATGAGCAGTTCTTC. Its translation is CASSLTGGVLSNEQFF.

This clonotype was seen at least ten times. One end of the junction fails to match germline, which may point to a read error. V gene TRBV2 combines with J gene TRBJ1-1; no firm D call. This CDR3 contains 16 residues. CDR1 is SNHLY, CDR2 FYNNEI, per germline. CDR3 residues: CASSRQYVGVNAEAFF. CDR3 DNA sequence: TGTGCCAGCAGCCGCCAGTACGTTGGTGTGAACGCTGAAGCTTTCTTT.

This clonotype was detected many times. The CDR3 is CASSAAGWEGEKLFF. CDR3 nucleotides: TGTGCCAGCAGCGCGGCTGGGTGGGAGGGTGAAAAACTGTTTTTT. The rearrangement joins TRBV7-2 to TRBJ1-4; no clear D. This CDR3 has 15 residues. V was clipped by 5 bases and J by 7 bases, with 17 bases between them. Germline lookup yields CDR1 SGHTA and CDR2 FQGNSA.